A single sample is the source of the 24 T cell receptor beta chains below, sequenced in a study of beta chain features in type 1 diabetes. These receptors lack a known antigen. Sequenced material consisted of expressed TCRB transcripts (all of the isolated RNA was reverse transcribed). The assay was immunoSEQ multiplex PCR, and TCRdb's table has in-frame clones only and misses some. The table shows roughly 260,000 clones, with around 21% occurring only once. Study results and limitations: A moderate, significant TCRB CDR3 shortening appeared in type 1 diabetes across four CD4+ subsets.

The sample consisted of naive CD4+ T cells from blood. The origin of the receptors is a woman in her forties with type 1 diabetes.

This clone was observed a few times. The CDR3 DNA reads TGTGCCAGCAGCCTCTCATCCTCGGGGGGCTACACCTTC. This translates into CASSLSSSGGYTF. The chain joins TRBV7-3 to TRBJ1-2; D is uncertain. Trimming took 5 bases from V and 8 from J, leaving 15 bases between them. This CDR3 spans 13 amino acids. CDR1 and CDR2 from the germline V gene are SGHTA and FQGTGA.

The rearrangement joins TRBV7-2 to TRBJ1-2; 12 bases agree with TRBD1. This CDR3 has 16 residues. Unmatched junction bases numbered 6, after V lost 0 bases and J lost 7 bases. CDR1 and CDR2 (germline): SGHTA, FQGNSA. The CDR3 coding sequence is TGTGCCAGCAGCTTAGCGCCGGGACAGGGGGCGGGTGGCTACACCTTC. This codes for CASSLAPGQGAGGYTF.

This chain joins TRBV19 and TRBJ2-3; D unclear. The V gene lost 5 bases and the J gene lost 1 base, with 7 bases spanning the gap. CDR1 LNHDA and CDR2 SQIVND come from the germline V gene (reference sequence). The CDR3 covers 13 residues. CDR3 amino acids: CASSFSGTDTQYF. In DNA form, the CDR3 reads TGTGCCAGTAGTTTCAGTGGCACAGATACGCAGTATTTT.

The V and J genes are TRBV4-1 and TRBJ2-1, with D possibly TRBD2 on 6 matching bases. The CDR3 runs 17 residues. V lost 2 bases and J 7 bases, leaving 21 bases between the germline ends. The germline V gene has CDR1 MGHRA and CDR2 YSYEKL. CDR3: CASSQRGDSPEKNEQFF. The CDR3 DNA reads TGCGCCAGCAGCCAACGTGGGGACTCCCCTGAAAAGAATGAGCAGTTCTTC.

This clone was detected only a few times. The chain is built from TRBV28 and TRBJ1-1, with D hard to call. V lost 7 bases, J lost 0 bases, and 12 bases lay in between. Germline loops: CDR1 MDHEN, CDR2 SYDVKM. CDR3 length equals 14 residues. CDR3: CASNSHSMNTEAFF. The CDR3 DNA sequence: TGTGCCAGCAACAGCCATTCTATGAACACTGAAGCTTTCTTT. The whole variable domain, filled in from reference TRBV28 and TRBJ1-1, reads DVKVTQSSRYLVKRTGEKVFLECVQDMDHENMFWYRQDPGLGLRLIYFSYDVKMKEKGDIPEGYSVSREKKERFSLILESASTNQTSMYLCASNSHSMNTEAFFGQGTRLTVV.

The chain employs TRBV9 and TRBJ1-4, with D possibly TRBD1 on 6 matching bases. The CDR3 sequence is 13 residues long. With 3 bases removed from V and 8 bases from J, the gap between germline ends came to 11 bases. Germline CDR1 and CDR2: SGDLS and YYNGEE. CDR3 nucleotide sequence: TGTGCCAGCAGCGGGGACAAGGCGGAAAAACTGTTTTTT. This translates into CASSGDKAEKLFF.

This chain joins TRBV9 and TRBJ2-3; the match to TRBD1 covers 7 bases. The CDR3 spans 16 residues. Germline assignment: CDR1 SGDLS and CDR2 YYNGEE. V dropped 4 bases and J dropped 4; count of bases not matched to a gene: 12. CDR3 in DNA: TGTGCCAGCAGCCGACAGTCCTCCGGGACAGCAGATACGCAGTATTTT. Translated, it gives CASSRQSSGTADTQYF.

This clone appeared a few times. The same CDR3 arises from other DNA sequences in this sample as well. V and J are TRBV29-1 and TRBJ1-5; TRBD1 aligns across 8 bases. The CDR3 spans 13 residues. Germline V CDR1 and CDR2: SQVTM, ANQGSEA. Germline trimming cut 6 bases from V and 1 base from J; bases unmatched to any gene: 2. The CDR3: CSVRTGSNQPQHF. The DNA of the CDR3 is TGCAGCGTCCGGACAGGGAGCAATCAGCCCCAGCATTTT.

This clone was counted a few times. V and J are TRBV9 and TRBJ2-1, with D maybe TRBD2 (6 bases). V was pared by 3 bases and J by 1 base, with 8 bases between. There are 14 residues in the CDR3. The germline CDR1 and CDR2 sequences are SGDLS and YYNGEE. CDR3 in amino acids: CASSGGTSYNEQFF. For the CDR3, the DNA is TGTGCCAGCAGCGGCGGGACGTCCTACAATGAGCAGTTCTTC. The full variable domain, in which reference TRBV9 and TRBJ2-1 provide the parts outside the CDR3, is DSGVTQTPKHLITATGQRVTLRCSPRSGDLSVYWYQQSLDQGLQFLIQYYNGEERAKGNILERFSAQQFPDLHSELNLSSLELGDSALYFCASSGGTSYNEQFFGPGTRLTVL.

This sequence joins TRBV18 and TRBJ2-1; TRBD2 matches 14 bases. Germline loops: CDR1 KGHSH, CDR2 LQKENI. The ends lost 0 bases at V and 5 bases at J; junction bases unmatched: 3. The CDR3 totals 17 residues. CDR3 loop: CASSPPGLAGGNNEQFF. As DNA, the CDR3 is TGTGCCAGCTCACCACCCGGACTAGCGGGGGGAAACAATGAGCAGTTCTTC.

The J gene is TRBJ2-3, the V gene TRBV13, with TRBD2 matching 8 bases. The germline gives CDR1 PRHDT, CDR2 FYEKMQ (reference sequence). The CDR3 consists of 15 residues. The V and J ends lost 6 bases and 4 bases, in that order; junction bases with no gene match: 9. Here the CDR3 DNA reads TGTGCCAGCAGGAAGGTAGCGGGACTGCCAGATACGCAGTATTTT. It translates to CASRKVAGLPDTQYF.

This chain connects TRBV9 to TRBJ2-1; unclear D gene. CDR3 size: 16 residues. Germline V gene lookup returns CDR1 SGDLS and CDR2 YYNGEE. Trimming took 0 bases from V and 2 from J, leaving 12 bases between them. The CDR3 reads CASSVETEIPYNEQFF. The CDR3 DNA sequence: TGTGCCAGCAGCGTAGAAACGGAGATCCCCTACAATGAGCAGTTCTTC.

This clone was seen only a few times. V and J are TRBV4-3 and TRBJ2-5; 7 bases map to TRBD2. Germline-derived CDR1 and CDR2 are LGHNA and YSLEER. V was pared by 1 base and J by 2 bases, with 4 bases of the junction left unmatched. CDR3 length equals 15 residues. DNA for the CDR3: TGCGCCAGCAGCCAAGGAGGGGAGGGACAAGAGACCCAGTACTTC. Protein product: CASSQGGEGQETQYF.

The rearrangement joins TRBV27 to TRBJ1-1, with a possible D match to TRBD1 (5 bases). The V and J ends lost 6 bases and 5 bases respectively, with 13 bases between them. There are 13 residues in the CDR3. Germline CDR1 is MNHEY and CDR2 is SMNVEV (reference sequence). DNA of the CDR3: TGTGCCAGCAGATCCCTGGGGGGGACTGAAGCTTTCTTT. Translated, it gives CASRSLGGTEAFF.

The rearrangement joins TRBV30 to TRBJ1-5; 7 bases align to TRBD1. This CDR3 has 12 residues. Trimming removed 5 bases from V and 7 bases from J; junction bases left unmatched: 5. Germline V gene sequence: CDR1 GTSNPN, CDR2 SVGIG (reference sequence). CDR3 bases: TGTGCCTGGGAGGGGGCTGGACAGCCCCAGCATTTT. As protein: CAWEGAGQPQHF.

This sequence joins TRBV9 and TRBJ1-2; tentative D call: TRBD1 (5 bases). Trimming pared 2 bases from V and 8 bases from J, leaving 16 bases between. This CDR3 is built from 14 residues. Germline CDR1 is SGDLS and CDR2 is YYNGEE. The CDR3 nucleotides read TGTGCCAGCAGCGTCATGCCTTCCGGGGGGGGCTACACCTTC. Amino acids: CASSVMPSGGGYTF.

J is TRBJ1-1 and V is TRBV5-1, with a tentative D call TRBD1 (5 bases). Germline V gene data show CDR1 as SGHRS and CDR2 as YFSETQ. The CDR3 has 15 residues. V shed 4 bases and J shed 5 bases, with 18 bases lying between them. The CDR3 DNA reads as TGCGCCAGCAGCCCCCTAGCGGGGGGTTGGACTGAAGCTTTCTTT. Encoded protein: CASSPLAGGWTEAFF.

This clone was observed a handful of times. The chain couples TRBV7-2 to TRBJ1-2, with TRBD1 as a possible D gene (5 bases). Trimming removed 2 bases at V and 8 bases at J, with 9 bases between. This CDR3 is 12 amino acids long. Per the germline V gene, CDR1 is SGHTA and CDR2 is FQGNSA. CDR3 residues: CASSLQGEGYTF. The CDR3, as DNA: TGTGCCAGCAGCTTACAGGGTGAAGGCTACACCTTC. The whole variable domain, filled in from reference TRBV7-2 and TRBJ1-2, reads GAGVSQSPSNKVTEKGKDVELRCDPISGHTALYWYRQSLGQGLEFLIYFQGNSAPDKSGLPSDRFSAERTGGSVSTLTIQRTQQEDSAVYLCASSLQGEGYTFGSGTRLTVV.

The J gene is TRBJ2-1, the V gene TRBV10-3; tentative D call: TRBD2 (6 bases). Germline V gene lookup returns CDR1 ENHRY and CDR2 SYGVKD. Between the trimmed V and J ends, which lost 11 bases and 10 bases, there was a span of 15 bases. This CDR3 has 11 residues. This chain's CDR3 is CAARSGEEQFF. CDR3 DNA: TGTGCCGCCCGCTCGGGAGAGGAGCAGTTCTTC.

This clone turned up a few times. This CDR3 is CASSQDMGLLNTEAFF. CDR3 in DNA: TGCGCCAGCAGCCAAGATATGGGACTCCTGAACACTGAAGCTTTCTTT. The chain uses TRBV4-1 and TRBJ1-1; tentatively, D is TRBD1 (5 bases). V lost 0 bases and J 0 bases, leaving 11 bases between the germline ends. The CDR3 consists of 16 residues. Germline CDR1 and CDR2: MGHRA and YSYEKL.

This sequence joins TRBV18 and TRBJ1-2; tentative D call: TRBD1 (6 bases). Germline CDR1 is KGHSH and CDR2 is LQKENI. The CDR3 runs to 15 residues. V was pared by 6 bases and J by 7 bases, with 21 bases between. Here the CDR3 reads CASSLDRTSLGGYTF. CDR3 coding DNA: TGTGCCAGCTCCCTGGACAGAACCTCTTTGGGTGGCTACACCTTC.

The chain joins TRBV7-2 to TRBJ1-6, with 7 nucleotides matching TRBD1. Germline assignment: CDR1 SGHTA and CDR2 FQGNSA. The CDR3 totals 18 residues. V shed 5 bases and J 0 bases; nucleotides not matched to a gene: 10. In DNA form, the CDR3 reads TGTGCCAGCAGCCCTCGGGACAGCTTTAGCTCCTATAATTCACCCCTCCACTTT. Protein sequence: CASSPRDSFSSYNSPLHF.

In this sample, this clone turned up a few times. The chain combines TRBV4-2 with TRBJ2-3, with 8 bases aligning to TRBD2. The length of the CDR3 is 16 residues. Losses at the gene ends were 7 bases for V and 2 bases for J; bases not matched to a gene: 11. The germline V gene has CDR1 LGHNA and CDR2 YNFKEQ. CDR3 DNA: TGTGCCAGCACCCAGACACTAGCGGCCTCCACAGATACGCAGTATTTT. It translates to CASTQTLAASTDTQYF.

J is TRBJ1-5 and V is TRBV30; unclear D gene. CDR1 GTSNPN and CDR2 SVGIG come from the germline V gene (reference sequence). This CDR3 spans 11 amino acids. With 5 bases removed from V and 4 bases from J, the gap between germline ends came to 6 bases. CDR3 in DNA: TGTGCCTGGGGAGGGAATCAGCCCCAGCATTTT. The encoded protein is CAWGGNQPQHF.